Detailed here is one T cell receptor beta chain. Per the original data handling: Amplified reference gene primers provided the basis for estimating nucleated cell counts. Using immunoSEQ multiplex PCR, the repertoire was profiled, and TCRdb retains in-frame clones only, with some absent. The DNA gave D and trimming, while V, J and clone size come from that table. Here the sample spans 110,000 or so clones, more than 60% being singletons. This entry comes from a study of blood T cell repertoires in COVID-19. In the study overall: In each case, the material was cDNA or gDNA derived from T cells, B-cell-depleted T cells, or PBMCs.

V was cut by 5 bases and J by 3 bases, with 14 bases left in between. The length of the CDR3 is 15 residues. CDR1 and CDR2 (germline): MGHRA, YSYEKL. This chain links TRBV4-1 with TRBJ1-5; unclear D gene. Sequenced input: peripheral blood. This TCR was recovered from a middle-aged man with acute or convalescent COVID-19. The CDR3 nucleotides are TGCGCCAGCAGCACCGCTGGTGGGCCCAATCAGCCCCAGCATTTT. Translated: CASSTAGGPNQPQHF.